The 17 T cell receptor beta chains reported below all come from one sample, sequenced in a study of blood T cell repertoires in COVID-19. Method: immunoSEQ multiplex PCR; TCRdb's copy keeps in-frame clones and lacks some. The sample holds some 90,000 clones, approximately 89% seen once. Sequencing used peripheral blood. These receptors all come from a man aged 45-65 years with acute or convalescent COVID-19.

This clone occurred once. The chain has TRBV24-1 and TRBJ2-1, with D uncertain. The V end lost 1 base, the J end lost 2 bases, and 11 bases lay between the germline ends. Germline V gene sequence: CDR1 KGHDR, CDR2 SFDVKD. The CDR3 spans 16 residues. The chain's CDR3 is CATSDFSGGTYNEQFF. The CDR3 coding sequence is TGTGCCACCAGTGATTTTTCAGGTGGAACCTACAATGAGCAGTTCTTC.

The genes are TRBV6-5 and TRBJ2-1; 14 nucleotides match TRBD2. This CDR3 has 15 residues. V lost 8 bases and J lost 9; bases outside the gene matches: 9. Germline-derived CDR1 and CDR2 are MNHEY and SVGAGI. The CDR3 nucleotides are TGTGCCAGCTCTAAGGGGACTAGCGGGAGTGTTGAGCAGTTCTTC. It encodes CASSKGTSGSVEQFF.

V is TRBV12-5 and J is TRBJ2-7, with a weak D call TRBD1 (6 bases). Germline V gives CDR1 LGHNT, CDR2 FRNRAP. This CDR3 has 13 amino acids. V lost 3 bases to trimming and J lost 5 bases, with 11 bases between them. The CDR3 DNA reads TGTGCTAGTGGTTTCTGGGGGCGGGACGAGCAGTACGTC. This translates into CASGFWGRDEQYV.

The V call is TRBV2, the J call TRBJ2-5, with 8 bases matching TRBD1. Germline V gives CDR1 SNHLY, CDR2 FYNNEI. The ends lost 5 bases at V and 6 bases at J; junction bases unmatched: 5. The CDR3 totals 13 residues. The CDR3 DNA sequence: TGTGCCAGCAGTAGGACAGGGACGAAGACCCAGTACTTC. This gives the protein CASSRTGTKTQYF.

V and J are TRBV5-1 and TRBJ2-3; tentative D call: TRBD1 (5 bases). The CDR3 runs 15 residues. The V gene's germline CDR1 is SGHRS and CDR2 YFSETQ. V gave up 0 bases and J gave up 6 bases, with 14 bases separating them. CDR3 DNA sequence: TGCGCCAGCAGCTTGGGACAGCCTTTATCCGATACGCAGTATTTT. Residues: CASSLGQPLSDTQYF.

The chain is built from TRBV11-2 and TRBJ2-2; tentative D call: TRBD1 (6 bases). The germline gives CDR1 SGHAT, CDR2 FQNNGV. Between the trimmed V and J ends, which lost 2 bases and 3 bases, there was a span of 13 bases. CDR3 length: 16 amino acids. The CDR3 nucleotides are TGTGCCAGCAGCTTAACCACAGGGAGTTACACCGGGGAGCTGTTTTTT. It translates to CASSLTTGSYTGELFF.

The chain recombines TRBV6-6 with TRBJ1-6; TRBD1 matches 8 bases. The V segment lost 7 bases and the J segment 8 bases; nucleotides outside the gene matches: 4. The CDR3 spans 13 residues. Per the germline V gene, CDR1 is MNHNY and CDR2 is SVGAGI (reference sequence). The CDR3 loop is CASTGQGDSPLHF. CDR3 sequence (DNA): TGTGCCAGCACTGGACAGGGAGATTCACCCCTCCACTTT.

The chain recombines TRBV19 with TRBJ2-7; 7 positions agree with TRBD1. The V and J ends lost 5 bases and 5 bases, in that order; junction bases with no gene match: 12. Germline CDR1 and CDR2: LNHDA and SQIVND (reference sequence). The CDR3 is made up of 15 amino acids. CDR3 DNA: TGTGCCAGTAGTTCGCTCCGACAGGGAAACGACGAGCAGTACTTC. The encoded protein is CASSSLRQGNDEQYF.

CDR3: CASSLGTGTYEQYF. For the CDR3, the DNA is TGTGCCAGCAGCTTGGGGACAGGGACCTACGAGCAGTACTTC. This chain connects TRBV5-4 to TRBJ2-7; 8 bases align to TRBD1. J gave up 2 bases and V 0 bases, and 1 base lay outside the gene matches. The CDR3 spans 14 residues. Germline V gene sequence: CDR1 SGHNT, CDR2 YYREEE (reference sequence). The full variable domain, completed using reference TRBV5-4 and TRBJ2-7, is ETGVTQSPTHLIKTRGQQVTLRCSSQSGHNTVSWYQQALGQGPQFIFQYYREEENGRGNFPPRFSGLQFPNYSSELNVNALELDDSALYLCASSLGTGTYEQYFGPGTRLTVT.

Written as DNA, the CDR3 is TGTGCCACCAGCAGAAGAGTGGGCCAGATGCGCTACACCTTC. It is translated as CATSRRVGQMRYTF. The chain combines TRBV15 with TRBJ1-2, with D unclear. V was shortened by 2 bases and J by 9 bases, with 16 bases between the two germline ends. This CDR3 has 14 amino acids. Germline V CDR1 and CDR2: LNHNV, YYDKDF (reference sequence).

This rearrangement joins TRBV19 to TRBJ1-5; D ambiguous. Germline V gives CDR1 LNHDA, CDR2 SQIVND (reference sequence). V lost 9 bases, J lost 4 bases, and 10 bases lay in between. The CDR3 consists of 12 residues. This CDR3 is CASAGWNQPQHF. The CDR3 nucleotides read TGTGCCAGCGCGGGATGGAATCAGCCCCAGCATTTT. The full variable domain, rest sourced from reference TRBV19 and TRBJ1-5, is DGGITQSPKYLFRKEGQNVTLSCEQNLNHDAMYWYRQDPGQGLRLIYYSQIVNDFQKGDIAEGYSVSREKKESFPLTVTSAQKNPTAFYLCASAGWNQPQHFGDGTRLSIL.

V is TRBV2 and J is TRBJ1-4; D is perhaps TRBD1 (5 bases). Trimming pared 3 bases from V and 3 bases from J, leaving 8 bases between. Germline V lookup: CDR1 SNHLY, CDR2 FYNNEI. This CDR3 region has 14 residues. CDR3 coding DNA: TGTGCCAGCAGTGACTCAGGGTCTAATGAAAAACTGTTTTTT. It encodes CASSDSGSNEKLFF. Looking up the rest from reference TRBV2 and TRBJ1-4 gives the full variable domain: EPEVTQTPSHQVTQMGQEVILRCVPISNHLYFYWYRQILGQKVEFLVSFYNNEISEKSEIFDDQFSVERPDGSNFTLKIRSTKLEDSAMYFCASSDSGSNEKLFFGSGTQLSVL.

The rearrangement uses TRBV10-3 and TRBJ2-3, with 10 bases identical to TRBD1. The ends lost 4 bases at V and 6 bases at J; junction bases unmatched: 1. The CDR3 covers 13 residues. Germline V gives CDR1 ENHRY, CDR2 SYGVKD. The CDR3 loop is CAISGQGADTQYF. CDR3 coding DNA: TGTGCCATCAGTGGACAGGGGGCGGATACGCAGTATTTT.

This clone was counted once. The chain joins TRBV7-8 to TRBJ2-3; TRBD2 matches 8 bases. With 1 base clipped from V and 5 bases from J, the junction kept 5 bases outside the gene matches. Germline V gene lookup returns CDR1 SGHVS and CDR2 FQNEAQ. The CDR3 has 15 amino acids. The CDR3 nucleotides are TGTGCCAGCAGCTTAGTCGGGGGGGAAGGAGATACGCAGTATTTT. Amino acid sequence: CASSLVGGEGDTQYF.

The chain recombines TRBV7-2 with TRBJ2-3; TRBD2 aligns across 8 bases. The CDR3 contains 14 residues. V shed 5 bases, J shed 5 bases, and the junction held 6 bases outside the gene matches. CDR1 SGHTA and CDR2 FQGNSA come from the germline V gene. CDR3 bases: TGTGCCAGCAGCCCGGGGAGCGGGGGAGATACGCAGTATTTT. As protein: CASSPGSGGDTQYF.

This clone was seen a handful of times. The rearrangement uses TRBV29-1 and TRBJ2-7; tentatively, D is TRBD2 (5 bases). V dropped 4 bases and J dropped 0 bases, with 13 bases sitting between them. This CDR3 is built from 14 residues. Germline V gives CDR1 SQVTM, CDR2 ANQGSEA. CDR3 nucleotides: TGCAGCGTTGTAAGTCAAGGGAGCTCCTACGAGCAGTACTTC. Translated, it gives CSVVSQGSSYEQYF.

The chain carries TRBV15 and TRBJ2-6, with D unclear. The CDR3 is 15 residues long. Per germline, CDR1 LNHNV and CDR2 YYDKDF (reference sequence). V was shortened by 3 bases and J by 0 bases, with 6 bases between the two germline ends. The CDR3 loop reads CATSRSSSGANVLTF. DNA of the CDR3: TGTGCCACCAGCAGGTCGTCCTCTGGGGCCAACGTCCTGACTTTC. The variable domain in full, completed from reference TRBV15 and TRBJ2-6, reads DAMVIQNPRYQVTQFGKPVTLSCSQTLNHNVMYWYQQKSSQAPKLLFHYYDKDFNNEADTPDNFQSRRPNTSFCFLDIRSPGLGDTAMYLCATSRSSSGANVLTFGAGSRLTVL.